The 25 T cell receptor beta chains presented below share a single source sample, sequenced in a study of cytomegalovirus exposure and HLA in healthy donors. The study ran its PCR with 60 Vbeta and 13 Jbeta primers. Here immunoSEQ multiplex PCR was the method, and the copy in TCRdb shows in-frame clones only, minus some. Of 150,000 to 200,000 clones listed, approximately 81% were seen once; the top ten hold about 2%. The sequenced sample consisted of PBMCs. The receptors derive from a man aged 18 to 35 in good health and CMV-seropositive.

V gene TRBV9 combines with J gene TRBJ2-1, with 8 bases identical to TRBD1. The CDR3 has 15 amino acids. The V segment lost 3 bases and the J segment 4 bases; nucleotides outside the gene matches: 6. From germline, CDR1 is SGDLS and CDR2 YYNGEE. CDR3 DNA sequence: TGTGCCAGCAGCGCAGGACAGGGTGAATACAATGAGCAGTTCTTC. This encodes CASSAGQGEYNEQFF.

The rearrangement joins TRBV16 to TRBJ1-1, with D perhaps matching TRBD1 (6 bases). Germline V gives CDR1 KGHSY, CDR2 FQNENV. The germline V and J ends were trimmed by 4 bases and 4 bases, with 16 bases remaining between them. The CDR3 loop spans 15 amino acids. The CDR3 nucleotides are TGTGCCAGCAGCCCCCGTCGGGGGGCGCCCACTGAAGCTTTCTTT. This gives the protein CASSPRRGAPTEAFF.

This clone showed up just a few times. V gene TRBV7-9 combines with J gene TRBJ2-2; possible D gene TRBD2, 6 bases. V lost 4 bases and J 5 bases, leaving 11 bases between the germline ends. Germline CDR1 SEHNR, CDR2 FQNEAQ (reference sequence). The CDR3 covers 14 residues. The CDR3 DNA sequence: TGTGCCAGCAGCTCTGCCGGGGGAACCGGGGAGCTGTTTTTT. Protein: CASSSAGGTGELFF.

This chain joins TRBV30 and TRBJ2-7; no firm D call. The CDR3 consists of 15 residues. Germline V gene lookup returns CDR1 GTSNPN and CDR2 SVGIG (reference sequence). Trimming left V 0 bases short and J 2 bases short, with 14 bases between. CDR3 region: CAWSVHSRDTYEQYF. The CDR3 coding sequence is TGTGCCTGGAGTGTACATTCAAGAGACACCTACGAGCAGTACTTC. The full variable domain, rest sourced from reference TRBV30 and TRBJ2-7, is SQTIHQWPATLVQPVGSPLSLECTVEGTSNPNLYWYRQAAGRGLQLLFYSVGIGQISSEVPQNLSASRPQDRQFILSSKKLLLSDSGFYLCAWSVHSRDTYEQYFGPGTRLTVT.

The chain has TRBV5-1 and TRBJ2-5; 13 bases line up with TRBD2. Per the germline V gene, CDR1 is SGHRS and CDR2 is YFSETQ. This CDR3 has 16 residues. The V and J ends lost 2 bases and 1 base, in that order; junction bases with no gene match: 2. The CDR3 reads CASSFGTSGVQETQYF. The CDR3 DNA is TGCGCCAGCAGCTTTGGGACTAGCGGGGTCCAAGAGACCCAGTACTTC.

For the CDR3, the DNA is TGTGCCAGCAGCCGCCAAGAGACCCAGTACTTC. It specifies CASSRQETQYF. The chain carries TRBV7-2 and TRBJ2-5; D is uncertain. Looked up from germline, CDR1 is SGHTA and CDR2 is FQGNSA. The germline V and J ends were trimmed by 5 bases and 1 base, with 2 bases remaining between them. The CDR3 is made up of 11 amino acids.

Of note for this clone: Mismatch with germline at one junction end may stem from a read error. This chain uses TRBV19 with TRBJ1-2, with TRBD1 identical over 10 bases. The CDR3 is 14 residues long. Germline values: CDR1 LNHDA, CDR2 SQIVND (reference sequence). CDR3 residues: CVSSGTGANYGYTF. CDR3 DNA: TGTGTCAGTAGTGGGACAGGGGCCAACTATGGCTACACCTTC.

The chain has TRBV10-3 and TRBJ1-1, with a possible D match to TRBD1 (6 bases). From germline, CDR1 is ENHRY and CDR2 SYGVKD. V lost 4 bases to trimming and J lost 6 bases, with 18 bases between them. This CDR3 comprises 15 residues. CDR3 protein: CAISGKTGGQAEAFF. CDR3 coding DNA: TGTGCCATCAGTGGGAAGACAGGAGGTCAAGCTGAAGCTTTCTTT.

The rearrangement uses TRBV18 and TRBJ2-3; the match to TRBD1 covers 7 bases. With 4 bases clipped from V and 4 bases from J, the junction kept 2 bases outside the gene matches. This CDR3 is built from 13 residues. Germline lookup yields CDR1 KGHSH and CDR2 LQKENI. The CDR3 sequence is CASSLGQADTQYF. CDR3 DNA sequence: TGTGCCAGCTCACTTGGACAGGCAGATACGCAGTATTTT. The full variable domain, in which reference TRBV18 and TRBJ2-3 provide the parts outside the CDR3, is NAGVMQNPRHLVRRRGQEARLRCSPMKGHSHVYWYRQLPEEGLKFMVYLQKENIIDESGMPKERFSAEFPKEGPSILRIQQVVRGDSAAYFCASSLGQADTQYFGPGTRLTVL.

The J gene is TRBJ1-4, the V gene TRBV21-1. TRBV21-1 is reported as a pseudogene. CDR3 size: 16 residues. CDR3 in DNA: TGTGCCAGCAGCAAGACAGTGGGGGGTACTAATGAAAAACTGTTTTTT. As protein: CASSKTVGGTNEKLFF.

The chain couples TRBV7-9 to TRBJ2-5; 9 bases map to TRBD2. Gene TRBJ2-7 matches the end of the DNA better, so the J call may be wrong. The V gene's germline CDR1 is SEHNR and CDR2 FQNEAQ (reference sequence). The CDR3 runs to 15 residues. The CDR3: CASSPSGGQTYEQYF. DNA of the CDR3: TGTGCCAGCAGCCCAAGCGGGGGGCAGACCTACGAGCAGTACTTC.

The chain carries TRBV6-6 and TRBJ2-4; TRBD1 matches 7 bases. There are 15 residues in the CDR3. The V and J ends lost 6 bases and 2 bases, in that order; junction bases with no gene match: 7. Germline values: CDR1 MNHNY, CDR2 SVGAGI (reference sequence). As DNA, the CDR3 is TGTGCCAGCAGAAAAACAGGGGAGCCCAAAAACATTCAGTACTTC. This codes for CASRKTGEPKNIQYF.

The rearrangement uses TRBV6-1 and TRBJ1-4; 7 nucleotides align to TRBD1. Looked up from germline, CDR1 is MNHNS and CDR2 is SASEGT. The CDR3 contains 15 residues. Germline trimming cut 7 bases from V and 7 bases from J; bases unmatched to any gene: 12. The CDR3 is CASKGPKGAGEKLFF. The CDR3 DNA reads TGTGCCAGCAAGGGGCCTAAGGGGGCCGGTGAAAAACTGTTTTTT.

The chain links TRBV4-2 to TRBJ2-5; 14 bases map to TRBD2. The CDR3 spans 20 residues. CDR1 LGHNA and CDR2 YNFKEQ come from the germline V gene. V lost 0 bases and J lost 0; bases outside the gene matches: 9. DNA of the CDR3: TGTGCCAGCAGCCAAGAGGGACTAGCGGGGGCCCCGGGGTACCAAGAGACCCAGTACTTC. It is translated as CASSQEGLAGAPGYQETQYF.

The J gene is TRBJ1-1, the V gene TRBV9, with TRBD1 as a possible D gene (5 bases). V gave up 4 bases and J gave up 5 bases, with 12 bases separating them. The CDR3 is 13 amino acids. Germline lookup yields CDR1 SGDLS and CDR2 YYNGEE. The DNA for the CDR3 is TGTGCCAGCAGCACCTCTGGGGGGACTGAAGCTTTCTTT. Protein product: CASSTSGGTEAFF. Using reference TRBV9 and TRBJ1-1 for the parts outside the CDR3, the full variable domain is DSGVTQTPKHLITATGQRVTLRCSPRSGDLSVYWYQQSLDQGLQFLIQYYNGEERAKGNILERFSAQQFPDLHSELNLSSLELGDSALYFCASSTSGGTEAFFGQGTRLTVV.

This clone was observed a handful of times. This sequence joins TRBV6-5 and TRBJ1-1; 10 bases are shared with TRBD1. V was pared by 5 bases and J by 1 base, with 4 bases of the junction left unmatched. This CDR3 contains 15 residues. The germline V gene encodes CDR1 MNHEY and CDR2 SVGAGI. CDR3 in DNA: TGTGCCAGCAGTCGACGGGACAGGGGGAACACTGAAGCTTTCTTT. Its protein product is CASSRRDRGNTEAFF.

The V gene is TRBV7-7, the J gene TRBJ2-3; D not certain. Germline CDR1 reads SSHAT; CDR2 reads FNYEAQ (reference sequence). CDR3 length equals 15 residues. V was pared by 5 bases and J by 3 bases, with 15 bases between. CDR3 loop: CASSPLGPGTDTQYF. The CDR3 DNA is TGTGCCAGCAGCCCCCTCGGCCCAGGAACAGATACGCAGTATTTT.

This chain links TRBV6-5 with TRBJ1-2, with D maybe TRBD1 (5 bases). Trimming removed 7 bases at V and 8 bases at J, with 14 bases between. This CDR3 contains 12 residues. The germline CDR1 and CDR2 sequences are MNHEY and SVGAGI. CDR3 DNA: TGTGCCAGCAAGCAGGGCGGCGGAGGCTACACCTTC. Protein product: CASKQGGGGYTF.

This clone was picked up a small number of times. The rearrangement uses TRBV7-2 and TRBJ2-1; the match to TRBD2 covers 10 bases. V trimming: 4 bases; J trimming: 8 bases; junction bases outside the gene matches: 5. From germline, CDR1 is SGHTA and CDR2 FQGNSA. This CDR3 region has 14 residues. Here the CDR3 reads CASSSQRGGYEQFF. The CDR3 nucleotides are TGTGCCAGCAGCTCCCAGCGGGGGGGGTATGAGCAGTTCTTC.

The rearrangement links TRBV5-1 to TRBJ2-5, with TRBD1 matching 9 bases. The end of the DNA fits TRBJ2-7 better, so the J call may be wrong. This CDR3 is built from 14 residues. Germline-derived CDR1 and CDR2 are SGHRS and YFSETQ. CDR3 nucleotides: TGCGCCAGCAGCTTAAGACAGGGGGACTACGAGCAGTACTTC. This encodes CASSLRQGDYEQYF.

The rearrangement joins TRBV7-8 to TRBJ1-1; 7 nucleotides match TRBD1. The germline V gene encodes CDR1 SGHVS and CDR2 FQNEAQ. The CDR3 has 18 residues. J gave up 0 bases and V 1 base, and 11 bases lay outside the gene matches. This CDR3 reads CASSLGQGTPNMNTEAFF. DNA of the CDR3: TGTGCCAGCAGCTTAGGACAGGGTACCCCGAACATGAACACTGAAGCTTTCTTT.

This chain connects TRBV7-8 to TRBJ1-1; perhaps TRBD1 as D (6 bases). The CDR3 is made up of 15 amino acids. Trimming pared 3 bases from V and 3 bases from J, leaving 14 bases between. The V gene's germline CDR1 is SGHVS and CDR2 FQNEAQ. The CDR3 region has the DNA TGTGCCAGCAGCTTCTACAGGGTGGGAGACACTGAAGCTTTCTTT. This translates into CASSFYRVGDTEAFF. The full variable domain, rest sourced from reference TRBV7-8 and TRBJ1-1, is GAGVSQSPRYKVAKRGQDVALRCDPISGHVSLFWYQQALGQGPEFLTYFQNEAQLDKSGLPSDRFFAERPEGSVSTLKIQRTQQEDSAVYLCASSFYRVGDTEAFFGQGTRLTVV.

The chain uses TRBV30 and TRBJ1-5; D call uncertain. This CDR3 spans 13 amino acids. In germline, CDR1 is GTSNPN, CDR2 SVGIG (reference sequence). The germline V and J ends were trimmed by 1 base and 0 bases, with 4 bases remaining between them. Written as DNA, the CDR3 is TGTGCCTGGAGTGCTTTTAGCAATCAGCCCCAGCATTTT. Protein product: CAWSAFSNQPQHF.

J is TRBJ2-5 and V is TRBV6-6; D perhaps matches TRBD1 (6 bases). Germline V lookup: CDR1 MNHNY, CDR2 SVGAGI (reference sequence). The CDR3 is 13 amino acids. Trimming took off 9 bases at V and 5 bases at J, with 16 bases between the two ends. The DNA for the CDR3 is TGTGCCAGTGCCCAGGGGAATGCGGAGACCCAGTACTTC. Translated: CASAQGNAETQYF.

The chain employs TRBV5-8 and TRBJ2-3; 9 nucleotides match TRBD1. Germline values: CDR1 SGHTS, CDR2 YDEGEE. The ends lost 4 bases at V and 4 bases at J; junction bases unmatched: 13. This CDR3 region has 17 residues. The CDR3 loop reads CASSPLFGQGIADTQYF. The DNA of the CDR3 is TGTGCCAGCAGCCCACTTTTCGGACAGGGGATAGCAGATACGCAGTATTTT.